A selection of T cell receptor beta chains follows, all from one sample in a study of monozygotic twins with inflammatory bowel disease. TCRdb reprocessed the 5' RACE reads and reports one entry per CDR3 protein, with no DNA. The sample has approximately 400,000 distinct CDR3 sequences. Sequenced: blood. The receptors derive from a human donor with ulcerative colitis or Crohn's disease, or a healthy co-twin of an affected twin (not recorded which). Both conserved end residues are part of each CDR3.

len	v_gene	j_gene	CDR3aa
19	TRBV12-3/TRBV12-4	TRBJ2-2	CASRLTPGTAPGGTGELFF
15	TRBV5-1	TRBJ2-3	CASSPGGQITDTQYF
13	TRBV7-2	TRBJ1-5	CASSSEGNQPQHF
12	TRBV20-1	TRBJ1-5	CSGGRVGQPQHF
14	TRBV3-1	TRBJ2-7	CASSQYGGTDEQYF
19	TRBV20-1	TRBJ2-1	CSARIRVTSGFPLYNEQFF
16	TRBV12-3/TRBV12-4	TRBJ1-5	CASTQGTGVRNQPQHF
15	TRBV11-3	TRBJ2-3	CASISMAGGPGTQYF
14	TRBV5-1	TRBJ1-4	CASSLDTTNEKLFF
16	TRBV5-6	TRBJ2-7	CASTPGVSGSRNEQYF
15	TRBV7-9	TRBJ2-4	CASSPPTPAKNIQYF
16	TRBV20-1	TRBJ2-2	CSARDQGRRDTGELFF
15	TRBV5-1	TRBJ1-1	CASSLSEGTGTEAFF
13	TRBV2	TRBJ1-4	CASKGQGAKKLFF
13	TRBV18	TRBJ1-2	CASSKQGSDGYTF
17	TRBV11-2	TRBJ2-1	CASSLDPSAGARDEQFF
14	TRBV4-1	TRBJ1-2	CASSQPTENYGYTF
14	TRBV18	TRBJ2-7	CASSPRGSAYEQYF
13	TRBV28	TRBJ2-3	CASSFFVTDTQYF
16	TRBV20-1	TRBJ2-5	CSALTTSGPQRETQYF
15	TRBV4-2	TRBJ2-7	CASSQAPEALYEQYF
17	TRBV7-3	TRBJ1-1	CASSTGTVASLRTEAFF
12	TRBV28	TRBJ2-7	CASTRGRAEQYF
15	TRBV6-5	TRBJ1-5	CASSSGQSSNQPQHF
15	TRBV5-1	TRBJ1-1	CASSWDMSMNTEAFF
17	TRBV3-1	TRBJ2-3	CASSRLAGGMNTDTQYF
12	TRBV18	TRBJ1-2	CASSPALSGYTF
15	TRBV4-2	TRBJ2-7	CASSQEVGTYYEQYF
13	TRBV11-1	TRBJ2-2	CASSLSNTGELFF
13	TRBV5-1	TRBJ1-1	CASSWSRDSEAFF
13	TRBV20-1	TRBJ2-5	CSAETGGWETQYF
14	TRBV3-1	TRBJ2-7	CASSQWGTLYEQYF
15	TRBV7-2	TRBJ1-4	CASSLALSTNEKLFF
11	TRBV12-3/TRBV12-4	TRBJ2-7	CASGLNYEQYF
15	TRBV2	TRBJ2-1	CASSPAEGSYNEQFF
14	TRBV12-3/TRBV12-4	TRBJ2-1	CASISSGNYNEQFF
18	TRBV6-1	TRBJ1-5	CASSEGSETPRSNQPQHF
13	TRBV19	TRBJ2-6	CASRQPGANVLTF
16	TRBV27	TRBJ2-7	CASSLRVSVRDYEQYF
14	TRBV6-1	TRBJ1-1	CASSTKATNTEAFF
11	TRBV12-3/TRBV12-4	TRBJ2-7	CASANFYEQYF
14	TRBV7-8	TRBJ2-7	CASSLGQNYYEQYF
13	TRBV12-3/TRBV12-4	TRBJ2-7	CASSLRGIGEQYF
16	TRBV4-2	TRBJ2-7	CASSQAGDPTRYEQYF
15	TRBV20-1	TRBJ1-3	CSAPTPAHTGNTIYF
15	TRBV5-1	TRBJ2-1	CASSFETSGTYEQFF
15	TRBV7-3	TRBJ2-7	CASSPASGSSYEQYF
13	TRBV7-3	TRBJ2-3	CASSLMYTDTQYF
14	TRBV24-1	TRBJ2-2	CATSAGVATGELFF
13	TRBV10-2	TRBJ2-1	CASSDLGQGEQFF
14	TRBV12-3/TRBV12-4	TRBJ1-1	CASSPQVQLFEAFF
15	TRBV20-1	TRBJ1-1	CSAWGWGGKGTEAFF